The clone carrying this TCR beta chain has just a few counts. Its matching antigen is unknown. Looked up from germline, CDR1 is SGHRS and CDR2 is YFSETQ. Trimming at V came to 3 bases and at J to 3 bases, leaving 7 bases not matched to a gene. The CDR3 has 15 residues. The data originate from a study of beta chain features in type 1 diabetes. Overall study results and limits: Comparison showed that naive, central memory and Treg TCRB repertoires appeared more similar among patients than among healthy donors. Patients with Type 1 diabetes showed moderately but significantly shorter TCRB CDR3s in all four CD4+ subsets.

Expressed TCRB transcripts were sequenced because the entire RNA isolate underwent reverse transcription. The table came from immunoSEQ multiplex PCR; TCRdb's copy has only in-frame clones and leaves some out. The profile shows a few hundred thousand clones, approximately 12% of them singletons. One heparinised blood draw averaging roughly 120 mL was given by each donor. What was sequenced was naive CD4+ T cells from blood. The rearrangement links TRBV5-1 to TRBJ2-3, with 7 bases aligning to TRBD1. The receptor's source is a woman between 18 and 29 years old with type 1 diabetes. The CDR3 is CASSSSGQSTDTQYF. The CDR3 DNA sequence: TGCGCCAGCAGCTCCTCGGGACAGTCTACAGATACGCAGTATTTT.